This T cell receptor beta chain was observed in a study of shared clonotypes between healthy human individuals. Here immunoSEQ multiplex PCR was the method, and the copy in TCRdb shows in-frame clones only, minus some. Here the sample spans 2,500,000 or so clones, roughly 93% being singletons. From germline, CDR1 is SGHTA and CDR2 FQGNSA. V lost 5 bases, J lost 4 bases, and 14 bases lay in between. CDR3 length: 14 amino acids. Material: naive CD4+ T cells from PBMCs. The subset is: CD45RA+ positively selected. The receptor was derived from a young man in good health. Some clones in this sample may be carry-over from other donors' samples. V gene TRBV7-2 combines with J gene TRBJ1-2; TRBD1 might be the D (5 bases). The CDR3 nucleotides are TGTGCCAGCAGCGTCCGGGACGGTGGCTATGGCTACACCTTC. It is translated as CASSVRDGGYGYTF.